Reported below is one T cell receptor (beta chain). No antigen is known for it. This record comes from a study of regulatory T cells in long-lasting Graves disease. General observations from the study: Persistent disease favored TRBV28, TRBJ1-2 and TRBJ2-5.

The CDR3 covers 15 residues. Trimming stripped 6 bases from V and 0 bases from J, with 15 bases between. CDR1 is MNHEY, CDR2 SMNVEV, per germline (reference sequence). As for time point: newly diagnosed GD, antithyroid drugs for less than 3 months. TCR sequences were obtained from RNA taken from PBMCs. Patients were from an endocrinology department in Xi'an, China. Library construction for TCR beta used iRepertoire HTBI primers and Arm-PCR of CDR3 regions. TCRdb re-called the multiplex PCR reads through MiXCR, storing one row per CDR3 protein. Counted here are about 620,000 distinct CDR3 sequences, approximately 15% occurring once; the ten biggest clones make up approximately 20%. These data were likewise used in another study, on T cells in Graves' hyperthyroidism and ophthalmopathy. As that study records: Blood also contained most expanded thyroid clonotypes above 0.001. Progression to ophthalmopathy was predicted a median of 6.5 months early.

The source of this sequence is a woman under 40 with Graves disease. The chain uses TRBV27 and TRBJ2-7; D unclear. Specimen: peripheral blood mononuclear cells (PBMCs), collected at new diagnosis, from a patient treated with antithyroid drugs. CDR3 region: CASSPLETVSYEQYF. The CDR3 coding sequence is TGTGCCAGCAGCCCCTTAGAGACGGTCTCCTACGAGCAGTACTTC.